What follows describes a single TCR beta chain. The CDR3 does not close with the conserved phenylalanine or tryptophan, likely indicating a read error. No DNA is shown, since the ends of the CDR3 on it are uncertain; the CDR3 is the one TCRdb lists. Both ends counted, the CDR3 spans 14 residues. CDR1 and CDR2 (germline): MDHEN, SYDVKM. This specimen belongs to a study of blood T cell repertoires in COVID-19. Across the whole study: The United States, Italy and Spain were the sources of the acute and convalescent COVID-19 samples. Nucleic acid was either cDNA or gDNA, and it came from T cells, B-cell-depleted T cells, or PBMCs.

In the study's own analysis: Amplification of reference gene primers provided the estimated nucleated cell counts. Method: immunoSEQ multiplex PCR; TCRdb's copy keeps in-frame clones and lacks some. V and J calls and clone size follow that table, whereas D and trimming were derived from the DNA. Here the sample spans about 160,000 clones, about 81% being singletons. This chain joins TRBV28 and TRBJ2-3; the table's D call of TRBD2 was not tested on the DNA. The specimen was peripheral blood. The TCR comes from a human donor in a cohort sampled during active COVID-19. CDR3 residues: CASSLYSGLAGAKV.